The clone carrying this TCR beta chain was found once. TCRdb's copy holds only in-frame clones and misses some; the assay was immunoSEQ multiplex PCR. Of approximately 160,000 clones listed, over 65% are singletons. Trimming pared 4 bases from V and 5 bases from J, leaving 8 bases between. This CDR3 region has 12 residues. Germline assignment: CDR1 KGHSH and CDR2 LQKENI. The data were obtained in a study of blood T cell repertoires in COVID-19. Study-level information: COVID-19 samples collected from the United States, Italy and Spain covered acute and convalescent phases.

Clinical histories supplied by participants themselves formed the basis of cohort assignment. Among Cohort 3 donors, those recovered had two negative PCRs, clearance, or symptom resolution. The sequenced sample was PBMCs or T cells enriched from blood (not recorded which). The chain links TRBV18 to TRBJ2-5; weak D call: TRBD2 (5 bases). This TCR came from a woman in her forties or fifties who had recovered from COVID-19. The CDR3 bases are TGTGCCAGCTCACGCGGCGGGGAGACCCAGTACTTC. The encoded protein is CASSRGGETQYF.